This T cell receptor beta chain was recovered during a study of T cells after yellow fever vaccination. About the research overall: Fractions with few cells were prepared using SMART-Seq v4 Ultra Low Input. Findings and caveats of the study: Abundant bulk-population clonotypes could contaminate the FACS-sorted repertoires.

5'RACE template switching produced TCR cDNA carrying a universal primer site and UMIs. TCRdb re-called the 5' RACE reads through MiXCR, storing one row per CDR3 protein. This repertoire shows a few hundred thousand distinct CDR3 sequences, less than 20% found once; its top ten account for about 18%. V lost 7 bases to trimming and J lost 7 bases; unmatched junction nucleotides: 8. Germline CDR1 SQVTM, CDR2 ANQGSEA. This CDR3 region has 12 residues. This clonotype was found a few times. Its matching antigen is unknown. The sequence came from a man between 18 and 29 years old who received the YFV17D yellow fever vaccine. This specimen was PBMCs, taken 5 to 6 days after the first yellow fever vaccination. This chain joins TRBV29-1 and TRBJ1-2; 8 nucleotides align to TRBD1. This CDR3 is CSAETGVRGYTF. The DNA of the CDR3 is TGCAGCGCCGAGACAGGGGTTCGTGGCTACACCTTC.